A selection of T cell receptor beta chains follows, all from one sample in a study of blood T cell repertoires in COVID-19. Profiling relied on immunoSEQ multiplex PCR, and the TCRdb table lists in-frame clones only, not all of them. The sample carries 190,000 or so clones, 89% recorded once. Sequencing was carried out using peripheral blood. These receptors were obtained from a man aged 35-49 years with acute or convalescent COVID-19. CDR3s include the opening cysteine and the closing phenylalanine or tryptophan. The D gene is left open where the match is weak. Clone size, where shown, is once, few, many, or a class for clones that have expanded.

d_gene,v_gene,abundance,j_gene,CDR3nt,CDR3aa
TRBD1,TRBV5-6,once,TRBJ1-5,TGTGCCAGCAGCGCCGGACAGGGGGCCACTAATCAGCCCCAGCATTTT,CASSAGQGATNQPQHF
.,TRBV25-1,.,TRBJ1-1,TGTGCCAGCAGCCGGGGAGGGAACACTGAAGCTTTCTTT,CASSRGGNTEAFF
TRBD1,TRBV5-4,.,TRBJ1-5,TGTGCCAGCAGCCTTCTCCCTCGGACAGGGGGCCCCTCGGGCAATCAGCCCCAGCATTTT,CASSLLPRTGGPSGNQPQHF
.,TRBV4-1,.,TRBJ1-4,TGCGCCAGCAGCCAAGTGGCAGGAGGGAATGAAAAACTGTTTTTT,CASSQVAGGNEKLFF
.,TRBV28,.,TRBJ2-7,TGTGCCAGTGAGGCCCAGGGGAGTGGCGAGCAGTACTTC,CASEAQGSGEQYF
TRBD1,TRBV2,.,TRBJ1-2,TGTGCCAGCAGTGAGGGACAGGGGAGATATGGCTACACCTTC,CASSEGQGRYGYTF
.,TRBV19,.,TRBJ1-2,TGTGCCAGTAGGCCCCGTGGGGGGGCGATTCCCTATGGCTACACCTTC,CASRPRGGAIPYGYTF
.,TRBV24-1,.,TRBJ1-5,TGTGCCACCAGTGACCCCACGGGTAGCAATCAGCCCCAGCATTTT,CATSDPTGSNQPQHF
TRBD2,TRBV15,.,TRBJ2-1,TGTGCCACCAGCAGAGAGGGGACTAGCGGAAACAATGAGCAGTTCTTC,CATSREGTSGNNEQFF
TRBD2,TRBV18,.,TRBJ2-7,TGTGCCAGCTCACCACTTTCTAGCGGGTTCTCCTACGAGCAGTACTTC,CASSPLSSGFSYEQYF